This TCR beta chain was found in a study of blood T cell repertoires in COVID-19. Background on the study: The study drew acute and convalescent COVID-19 samples from the United States, Italy and Spain. The analysed material was cDNA or gDNA that came from T cells, B-cell-depleted T cells, or PBMCs.

Only one count was recorded for this clone. The CDR3 consists of 17 residues. Germline V gene data show CDR1 as SNHLY and CDR2 as FYNNEI. V was shortened by 6 bases and J by 2 bases, with 20 bases between the two germline ends. Authors' analysis steps: Amplification from reference gene primers served as the basis for estimated nucleated cell counts. Assay: immunoSEQ multiplex PCR; the TCRdb copy retains only in-frame clones and omits some. V and J calls and clone size are those listed in that table; D and trimming were worked out from the DNA. Of about 80,000 clones in the sample, about four fifths are singletons; the top ten hold about 14%.

The J gene is TRBJ1-5, the V gene TRBV2; unclear D gene. The TCR comes from a woman of 80 years or more with acute or convalescent COVID-19. The sample taken for sequencing was peripheral blood. CDR3 sequence reads: CASRPQLSTAGNQPQHF. CDR3 coding DNA: TGTGCCAGCAGACCCCAATTGAGTACAGCCGGCAATCAGCCCCAGCATTTT. The variable domain in full, completed from reference TRBV2 and TRBJ1-5, reads EPEVTQTPSHQVTQMGQEVILRCVPISNHLYFYWYRQILGQKVEFLVSFYNNEISEKSEIFDDQFSVERPDGSNFTLKIRSTKLEDSAMYFCASRPQLSTAGNQPQHFGDGTRLSIL.